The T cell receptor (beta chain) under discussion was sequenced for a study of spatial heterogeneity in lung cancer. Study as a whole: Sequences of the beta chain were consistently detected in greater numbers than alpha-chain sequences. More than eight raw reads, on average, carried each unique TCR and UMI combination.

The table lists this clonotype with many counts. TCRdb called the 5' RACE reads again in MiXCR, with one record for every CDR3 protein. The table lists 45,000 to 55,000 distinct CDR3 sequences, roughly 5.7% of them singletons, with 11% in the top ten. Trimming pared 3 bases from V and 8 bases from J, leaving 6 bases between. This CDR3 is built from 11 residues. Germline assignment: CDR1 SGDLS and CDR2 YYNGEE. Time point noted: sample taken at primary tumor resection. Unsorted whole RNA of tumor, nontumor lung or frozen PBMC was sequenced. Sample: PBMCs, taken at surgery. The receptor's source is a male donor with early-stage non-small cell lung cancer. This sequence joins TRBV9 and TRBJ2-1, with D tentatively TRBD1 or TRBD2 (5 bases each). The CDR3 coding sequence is TGTGCCAGCAGCGGGGGGTATGAGCAGTTCTTC. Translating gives CASSGGYEQFF.